This entry is about one T cell receptor beta chain. Its cognate antigen is unknown. Assay used: immunoSEQ multiplex PCR; TCRdb lists only in-frame clones, some missing. The sample lists about 62,000 clones, around 93% occurring once. This sample stems from a study of OX40 agonist ivuxolimab in advanced cancers. Across the whole study: Ivuxolimab, an agonistic anti-OX40 (CD134) antibody, was given to patients.

Study results and caveats: The authors also found low normalized T-cell clonal expansion in some nonresponders.

CDR1 is MNHEY and CDR2 is SMNVEV in the germline V gene (reference sequence). V lost 0 bases and J lost 0, with 8 bases in between. The CDR3 consists of 15 residues. The TCR originated in an adult with an advanced solid tumor such as melanoma, head and neck, liver or kidney cancer. The rearrangement uses TRBV27 and TRBJ1-1, with D uncertain. Material: CD4+ or CD8+ T cells sorted from blood, obtained in a trial of the OX40 agonist ivuxolimab. The chain's CDR3 is CASSLSASMNTEAFF. The CDR3 region has the DNA TGTGCCAGCAGTTTATCGGCAAGCATGAACACTGAAGCTTTCTTT.